This T cell receptor beta chain was identified during a study of blood T cells in healthy people across ages. A remark on this clonotype: Its antigen is not known.

Every participating donor contributed about 10 milliliters of peripheral blood through a draw. Germline V gene lookup returns CDR1 SGHAT and CDR2 FQNNGV. The length of the CDR3 is 17 residues. Trimming at V came to 4 bases and at J to 0 bases, leaving 6 bases not matched to a gene. Primers used in a second PCR of about 7 to 12 cycles were a sample-barcoded 5' primer and a J-beta primer mix. Each TCR beta cDNA got a 12-nucleotide random molecular identifier. TCRdb itself ran the 5' RACE reads through MiXCR, one entry per CDR3 protein. The repertoire holds approximately 850,000 distinct CDR3 sequences, with roughly 44% as singletons. Study-level points and caveats: Naive T cell percentage showed a strong correlation with TCR beta diversity.

The specimen sequenced was blood. The TCR was taken from a man aged 55 to 70 in good health. V usage is TRBV11-2 and J usage is TRBJ2-6; 7 bases are shared with TRBD1. The CDR3 loop is CASSSGTVLSGANVLTF. The DNA for the CDR3 is TGTGCCAGCAGCTCCGGGACAGTGCTCTCTGGGGCCAACGTCCTGACTTTC.